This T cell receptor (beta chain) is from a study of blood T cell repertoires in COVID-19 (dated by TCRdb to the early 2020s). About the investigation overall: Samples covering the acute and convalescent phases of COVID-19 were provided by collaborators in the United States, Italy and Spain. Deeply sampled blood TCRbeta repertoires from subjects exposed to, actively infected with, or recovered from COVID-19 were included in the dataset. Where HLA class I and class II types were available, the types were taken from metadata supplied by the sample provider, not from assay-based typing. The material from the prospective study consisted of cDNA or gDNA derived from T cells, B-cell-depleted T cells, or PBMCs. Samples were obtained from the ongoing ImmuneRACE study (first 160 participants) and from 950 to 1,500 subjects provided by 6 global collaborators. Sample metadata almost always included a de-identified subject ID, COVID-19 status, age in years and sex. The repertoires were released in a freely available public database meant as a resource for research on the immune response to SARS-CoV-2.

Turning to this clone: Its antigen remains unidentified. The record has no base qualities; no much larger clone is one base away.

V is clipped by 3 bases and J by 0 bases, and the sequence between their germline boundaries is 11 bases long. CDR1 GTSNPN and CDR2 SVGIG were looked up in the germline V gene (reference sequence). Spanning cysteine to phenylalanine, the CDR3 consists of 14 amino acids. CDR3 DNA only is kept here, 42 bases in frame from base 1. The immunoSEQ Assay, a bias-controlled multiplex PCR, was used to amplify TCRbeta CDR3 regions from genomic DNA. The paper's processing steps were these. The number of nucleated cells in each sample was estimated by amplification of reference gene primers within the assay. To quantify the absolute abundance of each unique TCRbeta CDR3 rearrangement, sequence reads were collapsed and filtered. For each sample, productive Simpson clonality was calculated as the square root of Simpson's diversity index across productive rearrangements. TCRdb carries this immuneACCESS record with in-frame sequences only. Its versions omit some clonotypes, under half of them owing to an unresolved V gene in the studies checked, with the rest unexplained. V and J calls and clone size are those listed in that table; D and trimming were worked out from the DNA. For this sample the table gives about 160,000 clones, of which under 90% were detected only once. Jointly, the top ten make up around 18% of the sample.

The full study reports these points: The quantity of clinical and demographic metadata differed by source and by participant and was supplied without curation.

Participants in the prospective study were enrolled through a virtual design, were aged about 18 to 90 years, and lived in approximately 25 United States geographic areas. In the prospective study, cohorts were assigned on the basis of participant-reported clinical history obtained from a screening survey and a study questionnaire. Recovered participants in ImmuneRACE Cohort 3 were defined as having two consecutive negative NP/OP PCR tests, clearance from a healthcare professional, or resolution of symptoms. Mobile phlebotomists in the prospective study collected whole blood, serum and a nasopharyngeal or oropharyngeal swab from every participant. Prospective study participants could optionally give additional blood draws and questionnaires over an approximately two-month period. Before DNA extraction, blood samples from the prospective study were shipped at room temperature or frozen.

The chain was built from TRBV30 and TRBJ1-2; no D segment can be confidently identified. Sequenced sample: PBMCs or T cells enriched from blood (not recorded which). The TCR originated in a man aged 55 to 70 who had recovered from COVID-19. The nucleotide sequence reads TGTGCCTGGAGCCCAGAGGTCACTAACTATGGCTACACCTTC. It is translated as CAWSPEVTNYGYTF.